Listed below are T cell receptor beta chains from one sample, sequenced in a study of siplizumab effects on memory and regulatory T cells. Assay: immunoSEQ multiplex PCR; the TCRdb copy retains only in-frame clones and omits some. The sample lists 12,000 or so clones, under 40% occurring once. These TCRs' antigens remain unknown. Input material: CFSE-low (dividing) CD8+ T cells sorted from an allogeneic mixed lymphocyte reaction. All receptors derive from a human donor in good health; the cells came from an allogeneic mixed lymphocyte reaction. The CDR3 runs from the conserved cysteine through the conserved F or W. Each record gives: J gene, V gene, CDR3 protein.

>TRBJ1-3|TRBV7-9
CASSSTSGVENTIYF
>TRBJ2-2|TRBV6-1
CASSVRDSPNTGELFF
>TRBJ2-1|TRBV6-5
CASRRGAGDLNEQFF
>TRBJ1-1|TRBV27
CASSLRGEAFF
>TRBJ1-2|TRBV7-3
CASSSTGTGLDGYTF
>TRBJ2-7|TRBV19
CASSPGQGGIYEQYF
>TRBJ2-1|TRBV7-2
CASSSGTSIEQFF
>TRBJ2-1|TRBV30
CAWRPSGGGNNEQFF
>TRBJ1-5|TRBV7-3
CASRRPWAGPHQPQHF
>TRBJ1-5|TRBV5-4
CASSTGTDSNQPQHF
>TRBJ1-1|TRBV7-4
CASSLNTNTEAFF
>TRBJ2-1|TRBV27
CASSWGTSGTNNEQFF
>TRBJ2-2|TRBV4-1
CASSQDLGIAGELFF
>TRBJ2-7|TRBV10-3
CAIASSEQYF